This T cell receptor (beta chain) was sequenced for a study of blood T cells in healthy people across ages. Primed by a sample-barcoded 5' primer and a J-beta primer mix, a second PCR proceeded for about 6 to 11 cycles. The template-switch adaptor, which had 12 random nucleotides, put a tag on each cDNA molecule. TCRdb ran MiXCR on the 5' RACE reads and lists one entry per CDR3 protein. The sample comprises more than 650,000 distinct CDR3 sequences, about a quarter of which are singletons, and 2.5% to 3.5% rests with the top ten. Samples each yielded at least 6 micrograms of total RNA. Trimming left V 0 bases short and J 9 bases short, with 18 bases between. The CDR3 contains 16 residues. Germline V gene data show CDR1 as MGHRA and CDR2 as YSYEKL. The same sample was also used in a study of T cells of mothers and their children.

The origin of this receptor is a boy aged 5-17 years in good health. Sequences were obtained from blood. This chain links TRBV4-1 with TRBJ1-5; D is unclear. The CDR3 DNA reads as TGCGCCAGCAGCCAAGAGTCGCAGGACGCGGGTCGGCCCCAGCATTTT. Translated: CASSQESQDAGRPQHF.